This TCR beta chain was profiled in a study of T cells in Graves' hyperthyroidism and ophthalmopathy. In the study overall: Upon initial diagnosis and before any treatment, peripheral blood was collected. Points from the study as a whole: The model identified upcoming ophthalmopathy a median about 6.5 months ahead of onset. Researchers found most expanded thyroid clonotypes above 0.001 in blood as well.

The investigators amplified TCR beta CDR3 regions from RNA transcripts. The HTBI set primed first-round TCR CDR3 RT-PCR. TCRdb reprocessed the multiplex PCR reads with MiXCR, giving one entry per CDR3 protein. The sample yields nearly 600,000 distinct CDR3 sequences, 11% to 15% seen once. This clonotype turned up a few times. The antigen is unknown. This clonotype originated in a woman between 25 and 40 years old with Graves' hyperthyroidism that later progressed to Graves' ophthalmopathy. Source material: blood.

The CDR3 region is CASSSDEETQYF. CDR3 sequence (DNA): TGTGCCAGCAGTTCCGATGAAGAGACCCAGTACTTC. The V gene is TRBV6-1, the J gene TRBJ2-5, with no clear D. CDR1 is MNHNS and CDR2 is SASEGT in the germline V gene. Trimming took 5 bases from V and 3 from J, leaving 7 bases between them. The CDR3 is 12 amino acids.